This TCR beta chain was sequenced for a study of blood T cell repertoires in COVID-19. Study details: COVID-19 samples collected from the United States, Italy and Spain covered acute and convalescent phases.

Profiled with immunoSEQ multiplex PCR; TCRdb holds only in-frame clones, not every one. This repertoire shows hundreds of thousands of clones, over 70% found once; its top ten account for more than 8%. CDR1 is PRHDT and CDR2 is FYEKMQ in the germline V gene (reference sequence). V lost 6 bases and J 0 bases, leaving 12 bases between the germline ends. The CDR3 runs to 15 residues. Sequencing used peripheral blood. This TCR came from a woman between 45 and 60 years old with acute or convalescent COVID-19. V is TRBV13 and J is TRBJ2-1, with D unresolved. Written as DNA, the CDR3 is TGTGCCAGCAGTTCGAGGATGAGCTCCTACAATGAGCAGTTCTTC. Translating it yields CASSSRMSSYNEQFF.